These T cell receptor beta chains were read from a single sample in a study of blood T cell repertoires in COVID-19. The table came from immunoSEQ multiplex PCR; TCRdb's copy has only in-frame clones and leaves some out. The repertoire holds over 150,000 clones, with around 84% as singletons. The sequenced sample was peripheral blood. These receptors came from a human donor in a cohort sampled during active COVID-19. Both conserved end residues are part of each CDR3. The D gene is left open where the match is weak. Clone size, where shown, is once, few, many, or a class for clones that have expanded.

j_gene,v_gene,abundance,d_gene,CDR3nt,CDR3aa
TRBJ2-6,TRBV2,-,-,TGTGCCAGCAGTCCAGGGGTTTCCGGGGCCAACGTCCTGACTTTC,CASSPGVSGANVLTF
TRBJ2-5,TRBV7-2,-,-,TGTGCCAGCAGCTTAGTCTTGGGGGGTCGGGAGACCCAGTACTTC,CASSLVLGGRETQYF
TRBJ1-5,TRBV28,-,-,TGTGCCAGCAGCACACAGCCGATCCAGCCCCAGCATTTT,CASSTQPIQPQHF
TRBJ2-1,TRBV18,few,TRBD2,TGTGCCAGCTCACAGGCTTCAAGCGGGGGGTCCTACAATGAGCAGTTCTTC,CASSQASSGGSYNEQFF
TRBJ2-7,TRBV21-1,once,-,TGTGCCAGCAGCTTCCGGGACAGCACCTACGAGCAGTACTTC,CASSFRDSTYEQYF
TRBJ1-1,TRBV6-5,once,-,TGTGCCAGCAGTTACTCAGGGGGTACTTCCACTGAAGCTTTCTTT,CASSYSGGTSTEAFF
TRBJ2-7,TRBV4-1,-,TRBD1,TGCGCCAGCAGCCAAGCCCGATCGGGTCAGGGGGCTTACGAGCAGTACTTC,CASSQARSGQGAYEQYF
TRBJ1-1,TRBV4-1,-,-,TGCGCCAGCAGCCTTACAGGGATAACTGAAGCTTTCTTT,CASSLTGITEAFF
TRBJ2-2,TRBV27,once,-,TGTGCCAGCAGTTTCAACCAATACACTGGCGAGTCGGGCGGGGAGCTGTTTTTT,CASSFNQYTGESGGELFF
TRBJ2-7,TRBV27,-,-,TGTGCCAGCAGCAAAGGGGAACAGACCTACGAGCAGTACTTC,CASSKGEQTYEQYF
TRBJ2-1,TRBV24-1,once,TRBD1,TGTGCCACCAGGAGACAGGGAGAGGTAGTGAAGGAGCAGTTCTTC,CATRRQGEVVKEQFF
TRBJ2-2,TRBV10-2,-,TRBD2,TGCGCCAGCAGTGGGGCGGGAGGGGACACCGGGGAGCTGTTTTTT,CASSGAGGDTGELFF
TRBJ1-6,TRBV7-9,few,-,TGTGCCAGCAGCTTAGCTCAGTCAGCACCCCTCCACTTT,CASSLAQSAPLHF
TRBJ1-1,TRBV3-1/TRBV3-2,once,-,TGTGCCAGCAGCCAAGATATCCGGTTTGAAGCTTTCTTT,CASSQDIRFEAFF
TRBJ2-4,TRBV5-1,-,-,TGCGCCAGCAGCCTCCCCGCCGCAGGGTCAAAAAACATTCAGTACTTC,CASSLPAAGSKNIQYF
TRBJ1-1,TRBV18,-,-,TGTGCCAGCTCACCATTTTGGGCAACGGACACTGAAGCTTTCTTT,CASSPFWATDTEAFF
TRBJ2-6,TRBV7-9,-,TRBD2,TGTGCCAGCAGCCCAGCACTAGCGGGGTCCTCTGGGGCCAACGTCCTGACTTTC,CASSPALAGSSGANVLTF
TRBJ2-1,TRBV7-2,-,-,TGTGCCAGCAGCCACCTGGGAGGGGGGACTCCTCTGTACAATGAGCAGTTCTTC,CASSHLGGGTPLYNEQFF